The T cell receptor beta chain described here comes from a study of blood T cell repertoires in COVID-19. The CDR3 spans 13 residues. Generated by immunoSEQ multiplex PCR, the TCRdb table keeps only in-frame clones and is missing some. The sample contains around 92,000 clones, around 80% of which appear only once. The sequence derives from a woman aged 80 or over with acute or convalescent COVID-19. This chain joins TRBV21-1 and TRBJ2-7; the table calls TRBD2, which could not be checked here. TRBV21-1 is a pseudogene locus. The material sequenced was peripheral blood. CDR3 protein: CASRWAGSYEQYF. In nucleotides, the CDR3 is TGTGCCAGCAGGTGGGCGGGAAGCTACGAGCAGTACTTC.